The 18 T cell receptor beta chains below were found in one sample sequenced in a study of identical twins. TCRdb redid the calling of the 5' RACE reads with MiXCR, one entry per CDR3 protein. The table shows about 480,000 distinct CDR3 sequences, with 13% to 15% occurring only once. These data were likewise used in another study, on yellow fever vaccine responses in identical twins.

The sample taken for sequencing was CD4+ T cells sorted from blood. The receptors here all came from a woman between 18 and 29 years old in good health.

The chain recombines TRBV4-2 with TRBJ2-1, with 9 nucleotides matching TRBD2. The V segment lost 1 base and the J segment 8 bases; nucleotides outside the gene matches: 6. The CDR3 loop spans 15 amino acids. Germline lookup yields CDR1 LGHNA and CDR2 YNFKEQ. In DNA, the CDR3 is TGTGCCAGCAGCCAAGGAGCGGGAGGCGCATATGAGCAGTTCTTC. Encoded protein: CASSQGAGGAYEQFF.

This clonotype was recorded a few times. The chain links TRBV5-5 to TRBJ2-1, with TRBD2 matching 7 bases. This CDR3 spans 15 amino acids. V lost 2 bases, J lost 4 bases, and 6 bases stayed unmatched. Germline CDR1 and CDR2: SGHKS and YYEKEE (reference sequence). The CDR3 DNA reads as TGTGCCAGCAGCTTCGTCGGGGGGAGTTACAATGAGCAGTTCTTC. As protein: CASSFVGGSYNEQFF.

This sequence joins TRBV20-1 and TRBJ2-2; maybe TRBD2 (5 bases). Germline-derived CDR1 and CDR2 are DFQATT and SNEGSKA (reference sequence). This CDR3 contains 14 residues. V was pared by 1 base and J by 1 base, with 7 bases between. The CDR3, as DNA: TGCAGTGCTAGAGCCCGGGGGAACACCGGGGAGCTGTTTTTT. Protein product: CSARARGNTGELFF.

The chain couples TRBV5-1 to TRBJ2-1; 8 positions match TRBD2. This CDR3 has 15 amino acids. The V and J ends lost 4 bases and 4 bases, in that order; junction bases with no gene match: 7. Germline V gene sequence: CDR1 SGHRS, CDR2 YFSETQ. The CDR3 loop reads CASSPAGGKYNEQFF. In nucleotides, the CDR3 is TGCGCCAGCAGCCCTGCGGGGGGCAAGTACAATGAGCAGTTCTTC.

There are many counts of this clonotype. V usage is TRBV10-2 and J usage is TRBJ2-7; 7 bases agree with TRBD2. The CDR3 runs 13 residues. The junction had 4 bases not matched to a gene; V was cut back by 6 bases and J by 2 bases. Looked up from germline, CDR1 is WSHSY and CDR2 is SAAADI. This CDR3 is CASSPGLAYEQYF. The CDR3 region has the DNA TGCGCCAGCAGCCCTGGACTAGCCTACGAGCAGTACTTC.

The V and J genes are TRBV6-5 and TRBJ1-3, with D possibly matching TRBD1 (5 bases). This CDR3 has 14 amino acids. Germline V lookup: CDR1 MNHEY, CDR2 SVGAGI. The germline V and J ends were trimmed by 2 bases and 4 bases, with 9 bases remaining between them. For the CDR3, the DNA is TGTGCCAGCAGTTACGCAGGGAACGGAAACACCATATATTTT. Its protein product is CASSYAGNGNTIYF.

This chain joins TRBV10-3 and TRBJ2-5; D is perhaps TRBD1 (6 bases). Trimming stripped 0 bases from V and 2 bases from J, with 10 bases between. The CDR3 is 15 residues long. Germline V gives CDR1 ENHRY, CDR2 SYGVKD. CDR3: CAISESWTEQETQYF. The DNA for the CDR3 is TGTGCCATCAGTGAGTCGTGGACAGAACAAGAGACCCAGTACTTC.

This clonotype appeared a few times. The gene calls are TRBV30 and TRBJ2-2, with D maybe TRBD2 (6 bases). This CDR3 contains 15 residues. Deletions cut 3 bases from V and 5 bases from J, with 16 bases between. Germline CDR1 is GTSNPN and CDR2 is SVGIG (reference sequence). In nucleotides, the CDR3 is TGTGCCTGGAGCCCCCTCGGGGGTTCGACCGGGGAGCTGTTTTTT. Its translation: CAWSPLGGSTGELFF.

Ten or more counts support this clonotype. The genes are TRBV3-1 and TRBJ2-5, with TRBD2 identical over 10 bases. With V trimmed by 6 bases and J by 5 bases, 9 bases remained unmatched. Per germline, CDR1 LGHDT and CDR2 YNNKEL (reference sequence). The CDR3 is made up of 15 amino acids. The CDR3 DNA follows: TGTGCCAGCAGACCGGGACTAGCGACGTGGGAGACCCAGTACTTC. Translating gives CASRPGLATWETQYF.

This clonotype was seen repeatedly, ten times or more. This chain links TRBV9 with TRBJ2-7; no reliable D call. The germline V and J ends were trimmed by 0 bases and 7 bases, with 17 bases remaining between them. The CDR3 totals 15 residues. CDR1 and CDR2 from the germline V gene are SGDLS and YYNGEE. The CDR3 reads CASSVVPYSYGEQYF. In DNA, the CDR3 is TGTGCCAGCAGCGTAGTCCCTTATTCCTACGGGGAGCAGTACTTC. Full variable domain (remainder filled in from reference TRBV9 and TRBJ2-7): DSGVTQTPKHLITATGQRVTLRCSPRSGDLSVYWYQQSLDQGLQFLIQYYNGEERAKGNILERFSAQQFPDLHSELNLSSLELGDSALYFCASSVVPYSYGEQYFGPGTRLTVT.

V gene TRBV2 combines with J gene TRBJ2-1; 13 nucleotides line up with TRBD2. This CDR3 comprises 18 residues. Germline V gene lookup returns CDR1 SNHLY and CDR2 FYNNEI. V dropped 1 base and J dropped 0; count of bases not matched to a gene: 3. The CDR3 is CASSEGLAGGPSYNEQFF. The DNA for the CDR3 is TGTGCCAGCAGTGAAGGACTAGCGGGAGGCCCCTCCTACAATGAGCAGTTCTTC.

This clonotype was counted between two and nine times. This chain joins TRBV7-2 and TRBJ2-3; D might be TRBD2 (6 bases). Germline V gene lookup returns CDR1 SGHTA and CDR2 FQGNSA. Trimming removed 7 bases from V and 3 bases from J, with 20 bases in between. This CDR3 is 16 amino acids long. CDR3 DNA sequence: TGTGCCAGCACCCTAAGGGGTGGAGGGAAGACAGATACGCAGTATTTT. It encodes CASTLRGGGKTDTQYF. Combining the CDR3 with reference TRBV7-2 and TRBJ2-3 gives the whole variable domain GAGVSQSPSNKVTEKGKDVELRCDPISGHTALYWYRQSLGQGLEFLIYFQGNSAPDKSGLPSDRFSAERTGGSVSTLTIQRTQQEDSAVYLCASTLRGGGKTDTQYFGPGTRLTVL.

The V gene is TRBV12-3 or TRBV12-4, the J gene TRBJ1-1, with D maybe TRBD1 (6 bases). This CDR3 region has 13 residues. V lost 2 bases and J lost 4, with 8 bases in between. The CDR3 sequence: CASSLRGATEAFF. CDR3 in DNA: TGTGCCAGCAGTTTAAGGGGGGCCACTGAAGCTTTCTTT.

This clonotype was detected a few times. The chain is built from TRBV5-1 and TRBJ1-2; 7 nucleotides match TRBD1. Germline V gene sequence: CDR1 SGHRS, CDR2 YFSETQ. The trim removed 0 bases at V and 1 base at J, leaving 3 bases unmatched. The CDR3 length is 15 residues. The CDR3 sequence: CASSLGTGLNYGYTF. The CDR3 region has the DNA TGCGCCAGCAGCTTGGGGACAGGTCTTAACTATGGCTACACCTTC.

This chain joins TRBV20-1 and TRBJ2-7; a possible D gene is TRBD1 (6 bases). Germline V gene sequence: CDR1 DFQATT, CDR2 SNEGSKA (reference sequence). CDR3 length: 12 residues. Trimming removed 5 bases from V and 6 bases from J, with 14 bases in between. Here the CDR3 DNA reads TGCAGTGCTTCAAAGGGGGTCGGCGAGCAGTACTTC. This sequence encodes CSASKGVGEQYF.

This sequence joins TRBV19 and TRBJ2-7, with D perhaps TRBD2 (5 bases). This CDR3 has 14 amino acids. The germline V and J ends were trimmed by 3 bases and 0 bases, with 9 bases remaining between them. Germline V gene lookup returns CDR1 LNHDA and CDR2 SQIVND (reference sequence). CDR3 nucleotide sequence: TGTGCCAGTAGTATTTCGAGGGACTCCTACGAGCAGTACTTC. It codes for CASSISRDSYEQYF.

This clonotype showed up just a few times. The chain combines TRBV30 with TRBJ1-1, with D perhaps matching TRBD1 (5 bases). The germline CDR1 and CDR2 sequences are GTSNPN and SVGIG (reference sequence). The germline V and J ends were trimmed by 5 bases and 2 bases, with 9 bases remaining between them. CDR3 length equals 12 residues. Here the CDR3 reads CAWQGDNTEAFF. The DNA for the CDR3 is TGTGCCTGGCAGGGAGATAACACTGAAGCTTTCTTT.

This clonotype has only a few counts. The genes are TRBV12-3 or TRBV12-4 and TRBJ2-7; D tentatively fits TRBD1 or TRBD2 (5 bases each). V lost 7 bases, J lost 3 bases, and 16 bases lay in between. CDR3 size: 14 residues. Here the CDR3 DNA reads TGTGCCAGCACCCTGGATGGGACCTACTACGAGCAGTACTTC. It encodes CASTLDGTYYEQYF.